This TCR beta chain was observed in a study of CD8 T cells in Susac syndrome. Fulfillment of recently defined diagnostic criteria for definite or probable disease was shown by the patients with Susac syndrome. An input of roughly 0.45 to 1 ug of RNA was subjected to reverse transcription using random hexamers. Amplification of TCR beta CDR3 spanned 54 Vbeta and 13 Jbeta via immunoSEQ multiplex PCR. TCRdb reprocessed the immunoSEQ multiplex PCR reads via MiXCR and lists one record per CDR3 protein. The repertoire holds roughly 150,000 distinct CDR3 sequences, approximately 94% seen once, with approximately 0.08% in the top ten. V was trimmed by 0 bases and J by 5 bases, leaving 9 bases between them. CDR3 length: 14 amino acids. Germline V gives CDR1 SGHRS, CDR2 YFSETQ.

V gene TRBV5-1 combines with J gene TRBJ1-5; TRBD1 is a possible D gene (6 bases). The receptor was isolated from a human donor with Susac syndrome. The sequenced sample consisted of CD4+ T cells from PBMCs. The CDR3 spells CASSLGSGDQPQHF. CDR3 DNA sequence: TGCGCCAGCAGCTTGGGGTCAGGGGATCAGCCCCAGCATTTT.